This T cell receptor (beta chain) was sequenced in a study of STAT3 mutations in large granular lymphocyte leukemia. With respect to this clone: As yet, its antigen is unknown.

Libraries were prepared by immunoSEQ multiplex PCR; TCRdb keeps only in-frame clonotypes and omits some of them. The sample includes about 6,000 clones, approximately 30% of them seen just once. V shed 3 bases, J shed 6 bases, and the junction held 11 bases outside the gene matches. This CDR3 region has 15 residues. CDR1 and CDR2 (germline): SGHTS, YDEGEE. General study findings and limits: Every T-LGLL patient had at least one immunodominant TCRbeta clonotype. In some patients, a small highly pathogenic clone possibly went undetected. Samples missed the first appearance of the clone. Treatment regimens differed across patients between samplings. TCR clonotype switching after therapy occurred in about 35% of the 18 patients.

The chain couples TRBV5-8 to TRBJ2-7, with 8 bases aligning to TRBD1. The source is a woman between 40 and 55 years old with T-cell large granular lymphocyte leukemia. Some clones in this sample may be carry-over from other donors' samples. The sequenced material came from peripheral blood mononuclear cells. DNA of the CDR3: TGTGCCAGCAGCTCCGACAGGGGCCGATCGGGCGAGCAGTACTTC. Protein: CASSSDRGRSGEQYF.